The clone carrying this TCR beta chain came up many times. This CDR3 has 14 residues. The V gene lost 7 bases and the J gene lost 8 bases, with 18 bases spanning the gap. The record originates from a study of CD8+CD57+ T cells in acquired aplastic anemia. In the study overall: Sorted CD4+ plus CD8+ cells gave DNA averaging around 3 ug.

The use of genomic DNA as template underpinned the TCR beta VDJ and CDR3 profiling. TCRdb redid the calling of the reads with MiXCR, one entry per CDR3 protein. The table records approximately 100,000 distinct CDR3 sequences, about 67% of them present only once. All sequencing subjects had displayed CD8+CD57+ cell expansion on flow cytometry. Blood sampling was performed on the patients, and none of them had received therapy by then. This chain joins TRBV12-3 or TRBV12-4 and TRBJ2-1, with D possibly matching TRBD2 (5 bases). The clonotype comes from a human donor with aplastic anemia. Sequencing was carried out using sorted CD4+, CD8+, or CD8+CD57+ T cells (not recorded which) from PBMCs. In DNA form, the CDR3 reads TGTGCCAGCACTCTCGGGCCCGGAGGCTATGAGCAGTTCTTC. It yields the protein CASTLGPGGYEQFF.